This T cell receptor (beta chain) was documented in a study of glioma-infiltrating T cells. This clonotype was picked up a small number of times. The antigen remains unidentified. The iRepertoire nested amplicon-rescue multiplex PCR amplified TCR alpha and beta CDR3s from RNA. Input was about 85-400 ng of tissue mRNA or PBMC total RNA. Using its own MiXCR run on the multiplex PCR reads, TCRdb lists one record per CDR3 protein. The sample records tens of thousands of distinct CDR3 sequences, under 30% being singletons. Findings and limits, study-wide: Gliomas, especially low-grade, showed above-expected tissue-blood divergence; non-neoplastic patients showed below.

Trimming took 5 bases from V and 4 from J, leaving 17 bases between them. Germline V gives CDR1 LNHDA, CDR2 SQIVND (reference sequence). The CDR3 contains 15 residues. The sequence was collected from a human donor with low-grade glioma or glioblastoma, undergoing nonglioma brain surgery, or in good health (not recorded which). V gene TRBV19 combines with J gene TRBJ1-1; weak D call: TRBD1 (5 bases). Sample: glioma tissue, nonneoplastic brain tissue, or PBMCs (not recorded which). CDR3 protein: CASSGGPYEGTEAFF. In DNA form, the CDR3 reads TGTGCCAGTAGTGGGGGACCTTACGAGGGCACTGAAGCTTTCTTT.